This entry is about one TCR beta chain. The source of the sample is a study of blood T cell repertoires in COVID-19. The repertoire was sequenced with immunoSEQ multiplex PCR; TCRdb's copy has only in-frame clones and lacks some. The sample has 150,000 to 250,000 clones, about 85% seen once; the top ten hold 2% to 2.5%. The CDR3 consists of 16 residues. Per germline, CDR1 KGHSH and CDR2 LQKENI. Trimming took 3 bases from V and 1 from J, leaving 14 bases between them. This TCR was sampled from a woman aged 25 to 39 who had recovered from COVID-19. The rearrangement joins TRBV18 to TRBJ2-3, with a tentative D call TRBD1 (5 bases). Input material: PBMCs or T cells enriched from blood (not recorded which). This CDR3 reads CASSPPLQDGTDTQYF. CDR3 in DNA: TGTGCCAGCTCACCGCCATTACAGGATGGCACAGATACGCAGTATTTT.